A selection of T cell receptor beta chains follows, all from one sample in a study of T cell changes during pregnancy in multiple sclerosis. Clones were sequenced by immunoSEQ multiplex PCR, and TCRdb holds only the in-frame ones, with some missing. The table records around 30,000 clones, over 75% of them present only once. The material sequenced was CD8+ T cells from peripheral blood mononuclear cells, taken in the second trimester of pregnancy. The source of these receptors is a female donor with multiple sclerosis, enrolled in a pregnancy study. The conserved cysteine and the conserved F or W are not part of the CDR3 here. A D gene is named only where the DNA matches it firmly.

TRBJ2-7,TRBV4-1,NA,ASSQVQGPYEQY
NA,TRBV10-3,TRBD1,AISESIDRDEQY
TRBJ1-5,TRBV19,NA,ASSRTPYSNQPQH
TRBJ2-7,TRBV4-2,TRBD2,ASSQALAEANSYEQY
TRBJ2-1,TRBV19,TRBD2,ASSGGEEVSYNEQF
TRBJ1-5,TRBV27,NA,ASSLGQGNQPQH
TRBJ2-3,TRBV13,TRBD1,ASSTRQGSTDTQY
TRBJ2-6,TRBV30,TRBD1,AWSLTGAGANVLT
TRBJ2-7,TRBV9,TRBD2,ASSLGTSGSNEQY
TRBJ1-1,TRBV19,TRBD1,ASSIANGRGLNTEAF
TRBJ1-1,TRBV7-9,NA,ASSSGPSEAF
TRBJ2-1,TRBV30,TRBD2,AWSAGTSGRKQF
TRBJ1-1,TRBV5-6,TRBD1,ASSSTGVILMNTEAF
TRBJ2-5,TRBV5-1,TRBD2,ASSWGGGQETQY
TRBJ2-1,TRBV19,NA,ASRGDRDNNEQF
TRBJ2-1,TRBV7-2,TRBD2,ASSHGLAPNEQF
TRBJ2-7,TRBV4-1,TRBD1,ASSQQDRWADEQY
TRBJ1-5,TRBV19,NA,ASSIFQGINQPQH
TRBJ2-3,TRBV9,NA,ASSVEGGAYTDTQY
TRBJ2-3,TRBV25-1,NA,ASSEWDQGPSTDTQY
TRBJ2-7,TRBV5-6,NA,ASTPQDNSYEQY
TRBJ1-5,TRBV6-5,NA,ASRRIGSNQPQH
TRBJ2-1,TRBV9,NA,ASSVSGNEQF
TRBJ2-3,TRBV28,NA,ASSLFGGMYTQY
TRBJ2-1,TRBV2,NA,ASSENGLRRDTNNEQF
TRBJ2-1,TRBV9,TRBD2,ASSPGGNEQF
TRBJ2-7,TRBV6-5,TRBD2,ASSPSGTSVEQY
TRBJ1-4,TRBV5-1,NA,ASSPAGVRGDEKLF
TRBJ2-1,TRBV7-7,NA,ASSLVQVTKQF
TRBJ1-1,TRBV2,NA,ASSDTGLTEAF
TRBJ1-2,TRBV27,TRBD1,ASSGNMGQGSFWGYT
TRBJ1-1,TRBV19,TRBD1,ASSHTGDTEAF
TRBJ1-3,TRBV7-9,TRBD1,ASSSGQGTGNTIY
TRBJ1-4,TRBV5-6,TRBD1,ASSAPGGTNEKLF
TRBJ2-2,TRBV19,NA,ASSIRQRRTGELF
TRBJ2-7,TRBV4-1,TRBD2,ASSQELGGLAPRSYEQY
TRBJ2-7,TRBV27,TRBD2,ASSLPGLGYEQY
TRBJ2-2,TRBV7-8,TRBD2,ASSLGRAGGGTGELF
TRBJ1-2,TRBV19,NA,ASSIVRGRVDGYT
TRBJ2-1,TRBV14,TRBD2,ASSLWTSGDNEQF
TRBJ1-2,TRBV14,TRBD1,ASSQDKDRGFFYGYT
TRBJ1-2,TRBV19,TRBD1,ASSVTGESYGYT
TRBJ1-5,TRBV6-1,NA,ASSARTGSNQPQH
TRBJ2-1,TRBV7-9,NA,ASSSIGERPYNEQF
TRBJ1-4,TRBV5-1,TRBD1,ASSPGTGNEKLF
TRBJ2-2,TRBV13,TRBD2,ASTTTAGVTGELF
TRBJ2-6,TRBV27,NA,ASSTGRVSGANVLT
TRBJ1-1,TRBV6-1,NA,ASSEVRGTEAF
TRBJ2-1,TRBV7-9,NA,ASSRSLNEQF
TRBJ2-2,TRBV6-5,TRBD1,ASSSGTGATGELF
TRBJ2-3,TRBV5-1,NA,ASSLTGPSTDTQY
TRBJ1-1,TRBV5-5,NA,ASSLGPYTGVNTEAF